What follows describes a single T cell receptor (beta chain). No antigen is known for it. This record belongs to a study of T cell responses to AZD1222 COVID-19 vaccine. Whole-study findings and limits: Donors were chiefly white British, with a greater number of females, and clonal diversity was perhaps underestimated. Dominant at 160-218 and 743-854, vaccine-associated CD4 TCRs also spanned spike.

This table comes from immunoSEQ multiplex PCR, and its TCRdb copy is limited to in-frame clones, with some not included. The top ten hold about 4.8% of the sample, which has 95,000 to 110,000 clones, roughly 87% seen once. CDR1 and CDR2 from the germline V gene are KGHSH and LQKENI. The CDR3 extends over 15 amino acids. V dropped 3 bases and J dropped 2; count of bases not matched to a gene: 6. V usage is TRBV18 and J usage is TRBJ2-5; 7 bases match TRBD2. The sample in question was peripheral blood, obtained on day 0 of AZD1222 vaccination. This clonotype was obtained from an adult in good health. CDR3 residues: CASSPFSRGQETQYF. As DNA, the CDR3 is TGTGCCAGCTCACCTTTCTCGCGGGGGCAAGAGACCCAGTACTTC.